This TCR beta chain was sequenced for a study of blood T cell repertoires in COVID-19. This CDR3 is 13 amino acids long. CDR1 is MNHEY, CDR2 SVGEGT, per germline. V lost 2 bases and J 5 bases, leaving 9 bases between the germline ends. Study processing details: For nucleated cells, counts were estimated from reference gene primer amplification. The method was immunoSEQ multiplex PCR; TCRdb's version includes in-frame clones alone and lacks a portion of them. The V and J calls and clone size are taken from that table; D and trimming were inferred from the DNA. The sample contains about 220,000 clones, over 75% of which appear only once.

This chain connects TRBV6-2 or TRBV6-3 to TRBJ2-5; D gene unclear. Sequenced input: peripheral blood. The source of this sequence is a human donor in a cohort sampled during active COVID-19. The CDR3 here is CASSYEEKETQYF. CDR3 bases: TGTGCCAGCAGTTACGAGGAGAAGGAGACCCAGTACTTC.